This paragraph covers one TCR beta chain sequence. This record comes from a study of chemoradiotherapy in HPV16-positive cancers. This CDR3 comprises 13 residues. Trimming took 3 bases from V and 1 from J, leaving 7 bases between them. The germline V gene has CDR1 SGDLS and CDR2 YYNGEE. Sequencing was performed with immunoSEQ multiplex PCR; in TCRdb, only in-frame clones are kept and a portion is missing. The data show 300 to 400 clones, 80% to 85% seen once. This sequence joins TRBV9 and TRBJ1-1; D is possibly TRBD1 (5 bases). The clonotype originates from a human donor with HPV-associated anogenital cancer. Sequencing was performed on tumor tissue, taken from a patient who underwent chemoradiotherapy. This CDR3 reads CASSETANTEAFF. In DNA, the CDR3 is TGTGCCAGCAGCGAGACAGCGAACACTGAAGCTTTCTTT.